The 23 T cell receptor beta chains below were found in one sample sequenced in a study of cytomegalovirus exposure and HLA in healthy donors. The PCR made use of 60 Vbeta and 13 Jbeta primers. Measured with immunoSEQ multiplex PCR; TCRdb has only the in-frame clones, and not every one. The table shows approximately 110,000 clones, with around 74% occurring only once. Sequences were obtained from PBMCs. The source is a woman aged 45-65 years in good health and CMV-seropositive.

The chain is built from TRBV28 and TRBJ2-7, with 7 bases aligning to TRBD1. V trimming: 5 bases; J trimming: 6 bases; junction bases outside the gene matches: 13. Germline assignment: CDR1 MDHEN and CDR2 SYDVKM. There are 15 residues in the CDR3. CDR3 sequence reads: CASSTPQGTRIEQYF. CDR3 DNA sequence: TGTGCCAGCAGTACACCACAGGGGACCAGGATCGAGCAGTACTTC.

The V call is TRBV6-4, the J call TRBJ1-4; no reliable D call. The germline gives CDR1 MRHNA, CDR2 SNTAGT. The CDR3 is 15 amino acids. V lost 4 bases, J lost 3 bases, and 12 bases lay in between. In DNA, the CDR3 is TGTGCCAGCAGTGCCTTCGGAGGGTCTAATGAAAAACTGTTTTTT. Its translation: CASSAFGGSNEKLFF.

This clone was seen only once. This CDR3 reads CASSLYPSYEQYF. The CDR3 region has the DNA TGTGCCAGCAGCTTATATCCGTCCTACGAGCAGTACTTC. The gene calls are TRBV7-2 and TRBJ2-7; D is unclear. V shed 2 bases and J shed 1 base, with 6 bases lying between them. The germline V gene encodes CDR1 SGHTA and CDR2 FQGNSA. There are 13 residues in the CDR3.

The chain joins TRBV29-1 to TRBJ1-2; D remains unclear. CDR3 size: 12 residues. Trimming stripped 2 bases from V and 8 bases from J, with 12 bases between. Germline assignment: CDR1 SQVTM and CDR2 ANQGSEA. This chain's CDR3 is CSVEHGTGGYTF. The DNA for the CDR3 is TGCAGCGTTGAACACGGTACGGGGGGCTACACCTTC.

This clone was recorded a few times. This chain links TRBV5-4 with TRBJ2-5; the D gene is possibly TRBD1 (5 bases). V was clipped by 9 bases and J by 4 bases, with 16 bases between them. The CDR3 loop spans 13 amino acids. Germline V gives CDR1 SGHNT, CDR2 YYREEE (reference sequence). CDR3 loop: CAITPGPRETQYF. In nucleotides, the CDR3 is TGTGCCATTACCCCAGGGCCGCGAGAGACCCAGTACTTC.

The chain joins TRBV18 to TRBJ1-4, with D maybe TRBD1 (5 bases). The CDR3 spans 14 residues. The germline V gene encodes CDR1 KGHSH and CDR2 LQKENI. Trimming cost V 3 bases and J 8 bases, with 13 bases left between them. CDR3 region: CASSPGATAEKLFF. CDR3 coding DNA: TGTGCCAGCTCACCGGGCGCGACAGCCGAAAAACTGTTTTTT.

CDR3 sequence (DNA): TGTGCCAGCAGCTCCGACAGATACTCCTACGAGCAGTACTTC. Encoded protein: CASSSDRYSYEQYF. The chain joins TRBV11-1 to TRBJ2-5; D is possibly TRBD1 (5 bases). The DNA matches TRBJ2-7 better at its end, which makes the J call doubtful. CDR3 size: 14 residues. Germline V lookup: CDR1 SGHAT, CDR2 FQDESV (reference sequence).

The rearrangement uses TRBV27 and TRBJ2-5; 9 bases fit TRBD1. The DNA matches TRBJ2-7 better at its end, which makes the J call doubtful. The CDR3 has 15 residues. Germline V gives CDR1 MNHEY, CDR2 SMNVEV (reference sequence). Here the CDR3 reads CASSYIRDRVYEQYF. The CDR3 nucleotides are TGTGCCAGCAGTTACATCCGGGACAGGGTGTACGAGCAGTACTTC.

This chain uses TRBV2 with TRBJ1-6; no reliable D call. The germline V and J ends were trimmed by 1 base and 3 bases, with 19 bases remaining between them. CDR1 and CDR2 from the germline V gene are SNHLY and FYNNEI. This CDR3 is 19 amino acids long. The DNA for the CDR3 is TGTGCCAGCAGTGAAGAGGCCCTCGGGTCCCTTAACTATAATTCACCCCTCCACTTT. It codes for CASSEEALGSLNYNSPLHF.

V gene TRBV9 combines with J gene TRBJ1-1, with D unclear. V was pared by 0 bases and J by 4 bases, with 13 bases between. The germline V gene encodes CDR1 SGDLS and CDR2 YYNGEE. The CDR3 sequence is 15 residues long. Here the CDR3 reads CASSVAAAASTEAFF. CDR3 DNA sequence: TGTGCCAGCAGCGTAGCTGCTGCTGCCAGCACTGAAGCTTTCTTT.

The CDR3 sequence is CASSDPFYLERKGQGETQYF. The DNA of the CDR3 is TGCGCCAGCAGTGACCCCTTCTATCTCGAAAGAAAGGGACAGGGTGAGACCCAGTACTTC. The chain couples TRBV10-2 to TRBJ2-5; 9 bases map to TRBD1. This CDR3 has 20 amino acids. V lost 3 bases, J lost 5 bases, and 22 bases stayed unmatched. Germline CDR1 WSHSY, CDR2 SAAADI.

V is TRBV19 and J is TRBJ1-2; 7 positions agree with TRBD1. The CDR3 length is 16 residues. Germline V gene sequence: CDR1 LNHDA, CDR2 SQIVND (reference sequence). The trim removed 2 bases at V and 7 bases at J, leaving 13 bases unmatched. The CDR3, as DNA: TGTGCCAGTAGTATACTGTCTACGGGCAGGGGGTCTGGCTACACCTTC. This sequence encodes CASSILSTGRGSGYTF.

The V gene is TRBV25-1, the J gene TRBJ1-2; D is unclear. Germline loops: CDR1 MGHDK, CDR2 SYGVNS. With 7 bases removed from V and 2 bases from J, the gap between germline ends came to 5 bases. The CDR3 has 11 amino acids. The CDR3 loop is CASKQNYGYTF. CDR3 nucleotide sequence: TGTGCCAGCAAACAGAACTATGGCTACACCTTC.

This chain links TRBV5-1 with TRBJ2-7, with a weak D call TRBD1 (6 bases). The CDR3 runs to 12 residues. V was pared by 4 bases and J by 2 bases, with 7 bases between. Germline V gene sequence: CDR1 SGHRS, CDR2 YFSETQ. The DNA of the CDR3 is TGCGCCAGCAGCAGGGGGACCTACGAGCAGTACTTC. Translating gives CASSRGTYEQYF.

In nucleotides, the CDR3 is TGTGCCAGTAGTCGACCGGGGGTGGGGACAGATACGCAGTATTTT. Encoded protein: CASSRPGVGTDTQYF. The V and J genes are TRBV19 and TRBJ2-3; D possibly corresponds to TRBD2 (6 bases). Looked up from germline, CDR1 is LNHDA and CDR2 is SQIVND (reference sequence). This CDR3 spans 15 amino acids. Trimming removed 5 bases from V and 3 bases from J, with 15 bases in between. Variable domain in full (rest from reference TRBV19 and TRBJ2-3): DGGITQSPKYLFRKEGQNVTLSCEQNLNHDAMYWYRQDPGQGLRLIYYSQIVNDFQKGDIAEGYSVSREKKESFPLTVTSAQKNPTAFYLCASSRPGVGTDTQYFGPGTRLTVL.

The chain has TRBV7-2 and TRBJ2-7; 8 bases agree with TRBD2. CDR3 size: 16 residues. The V gene end was trimmed by 2 bases and the J gene end by 0 bases; junction bases not matched to a gene: 6. The germline gives CDR1 SGHTA, CDR2 FQGNSA. CDR3 coding DNA: TGTGCCAGCAGCTTACCGATAGCGGGGCTCTCCTACGAGCAGTACTTC. Translated, it gives CASSLPIAGLSYEQYF. Looking up the rest from reference TRBV7-2 and TRBJ2-7 gives the full variable domain: GAGVSQSPSNKVTEKGKDVELRCDPISGHTALYWYRQSLGQGLEFLIYFQGNSAPDKSGLPSDRFSAERTGGSVSTLTIQRTQQEDSAVYLCASSLPIAGLSYEQYFGPGTRLTVT.

The CDR3 here is CASSQLRTAGNTIYF. CDR3 DNA sequence: TGCGCCAGCAGCCAACTCCGGACAGCCGGAAACACCATATATTTT. The genes are TRBV4-1 and TRBJ1-3, with a tentative D call TRBD1 (6 bases). CDR3 length equals 15 residues. V was pared by 2 bases and J by 4 bases, with 12 bases between. Germline V gene lookup returns CDR1 MGHRA and CDR2 YSYEKL.

The V and J genes are TRBV6-1 and TRBJ2-5, with D perhaps TRBD1 (6 bases). Trimming stripped 4 bases from V and 3 bases from J, with 9 bases between. In germline, CDR1 is MNHNS, CDR2 SASEGT. The CDR3 totals 13 residues. The CDR3 here is CASSGTVKETQYF. The DNA for the CDR3 is TGTGCCAGCAGTGGGACAGTAAAAGAGACCCAGTACTTC.

The CDR3 DNA reads as TGTGCCAGCAGTTTGGCCTATCAGGGGGACTATGGCTACACCTTC. Amino acids: CASSLAYQGDYGYTF. The V gene is TRBV27, the J gene TRBJ1-2; 7 bases are shared with TRBD1. The CDR3 extends over 15 amino acids. Per the germline V gene, CDR1 is MNHEY and CDR2 is SMNVEV (reference sequence). J was trimmed by 3 bases and V by 3 bases; bases with no gene match: 7.

The chain is built from TRBV30 and TRBJ1-2, with 7 positions matching TRBD1. V dropped 1 base and J dropped 1; count of bases not matched to a gene: 3. Germline V gene lookup returns CDR1 GTSNPN and CDR2 SVGIG (reference sequence). This CDR3 comprises 14 residues. DNA for the CDR3: TGTGCCTGGAGTGGACAGGGACATAACTATGGCTACACCTTC. Amino acid sequence: CAWSGQGHNYGYTF.

This chain joins TRBV5-4 and TRBJ2-1; 11 bases fit TRBD2. Trimming at V came to 6 bases and at J to 4 bases, leaving 6 bases not matched to a gene. Germline V CDR1 and CDR2: SGHNT, YYREEE (reference sequence). This CDR3 comprises 15 residues. CDR3 sequence: CASNPSGGRYNEQFF. CDR3 DNA sequence: TGTGCCAGCAACCCTAGCGGGGGGAGGTACAATGAGCAGTTCTTC.

The chain couples TRBV5-1 to TRBJ1-4; TRBD1 matches at 9 bases. V dropped 4 bases and J dropped 8; count of bases not matched to a gene: 15. This CDR3 contains 17 residues. Germline V gene lookup returns CDR1 SGHRS and CDR2 YFSETQ. CDR3 in DNA: TGCGCCAGCAGCCCGGTACCTCTACAGGGGGCAGGGGAAAAACTGTTTTTT. This translates into CASSPVPLQGAGEKLFF.

The chain employs TRBV5-1 and TRBJ2-5; D gene unclear. Germline loops: CDR1 SGHRS, CDR2 YFSETQ. The ends were cut back, 0 bases at V and 1 base at J, with 7 bases in the middle. The CDR3 loop spans 14 amino acids. The CDR3 protein is CASSLGGRQETQYF. CDR3 DNA: TGCGCCAGCAGCTTGGGAGGTCGCCAAGAGACCCAGTACTTC.